This T cell receptor beta chain was sequenced in a study of blood T cell repertoires in COVID-19. Those who participated ranged in age from about 18 to 89 years and resided in approximately 23 US areas. Some clones are missing from TCRdb's copy, which holds only in-frame ones; the method was immunoSEQ multiplex PCR. The profile covers a few hundred thousand clones, with nearly 90% appearing a single time and around 6% taken by the ten largest. This clone was seen only once. V was pared by 0 bases and J by 8 bases, with 17 bases between. Germline CDR1 is SGHKS and CDR2 is YYEKEE (reference sequence). The CDR3 runs to 15 residues.

The source material was PBMCs or T cells enriched from blood (not recorded which). The TCR sequence derives from a woman in her twenties or thirties who had recovered from COVID-19. V gene TRBV5-5 combines with J gene TRBJ1-2; D unclear. The CDR3 reads CASSLAFSRGDGYTF. Here the CDR3 DNA reads TGTGCCAGCAGCTTGGCCTTTTCGCGGGGAGACGGCTACACCTTC.